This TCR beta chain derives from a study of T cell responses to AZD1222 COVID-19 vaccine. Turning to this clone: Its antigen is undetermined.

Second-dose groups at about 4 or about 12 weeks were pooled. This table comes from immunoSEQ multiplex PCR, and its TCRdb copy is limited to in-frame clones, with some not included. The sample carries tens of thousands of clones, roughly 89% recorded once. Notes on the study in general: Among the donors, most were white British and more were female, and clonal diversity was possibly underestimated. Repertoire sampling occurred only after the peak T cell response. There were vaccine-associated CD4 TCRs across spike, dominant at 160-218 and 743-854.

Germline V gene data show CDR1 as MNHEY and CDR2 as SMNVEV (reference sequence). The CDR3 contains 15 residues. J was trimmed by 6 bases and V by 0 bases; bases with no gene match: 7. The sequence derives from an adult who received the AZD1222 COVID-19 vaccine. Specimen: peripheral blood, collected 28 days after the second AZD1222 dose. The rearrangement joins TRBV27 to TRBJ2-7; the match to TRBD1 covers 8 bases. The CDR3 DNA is TGTGCCAGCAGTTTATCCCGGACAGGGTTAGCCGAGCAGTACTTC. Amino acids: CASSLSRTGLAEQYF.